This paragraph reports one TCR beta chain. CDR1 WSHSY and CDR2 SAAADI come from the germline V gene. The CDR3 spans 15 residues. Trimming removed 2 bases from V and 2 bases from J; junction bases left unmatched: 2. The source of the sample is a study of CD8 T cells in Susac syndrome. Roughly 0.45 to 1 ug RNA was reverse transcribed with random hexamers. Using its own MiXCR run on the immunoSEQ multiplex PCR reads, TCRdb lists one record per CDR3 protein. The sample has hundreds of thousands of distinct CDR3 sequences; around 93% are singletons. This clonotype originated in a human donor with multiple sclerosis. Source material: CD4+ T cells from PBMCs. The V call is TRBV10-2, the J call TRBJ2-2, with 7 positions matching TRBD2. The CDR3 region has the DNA TGCGCCAGCAGTGAGGGGGAGGGAAACACCGGGGAGCTGTTTTTT. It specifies CASSEGEGNTGELFF.